These T cell receptor beta chains were read from a single sample in a study of graft-versus-host responses after intestinal transplantation. Assay: immunoSEQ multiplex PCR; the TCRdb copy retains only in-frame clones and omits some. The sample lists about 9,800 clones, roughly 89% seen once, with roughly 2.5% in the top ten. Sequencing was performed on PBMCs, taken roughly 46 days after intestinal transplant. The receptors were gathered from a human patient who received an intestinal transplant, so some T cells may come from the graft donor. The CDR3 runs from the conserved cysteine through the conserved F or W. A D gene is named only where the DNA matches it firmly.

D gene: TRBD1
V gene: TRBV11-3
J gene: TRBJ2-5
CDR3 DNA: TGTGCCAGCAGCCCCGGGACAGGGGTCGGAGAGACCCAGTACTTC
CDR3 protein: CASSPGTGVGETQYF

D gene: TRBD2
V gene: TRBV11-3
J gene: TRBJ2-3
CDR3 DNA: TGTGCCAGCAGCTTAGGGAAGCTCCGGGAGGGCGGCACAGATACGCAGTATTTT
CDR3 protein: CASSLGKLREGGTDTQYF

D gene: TRBD2
V gene: TRBV4-1
J gene: TRBJ2-3
CDR3 DNA: TGCGCCAGCAGCCAAGATCCCCCGGGGGAGGGGAAAGATACGCAGTATTTT
CDR3 protein: CASSQDPPGEGKDTQYF

D gene: NA
V gene: TRBV4-2
J gene: TRBJ1-3
CDR3 DNA: TGTGCCAGCAGCTTGGACACGGTCCAAAACACCATATATTTT
CDR3 protein: CASSLDTVQNTIYF

D gene: TRBD1
V gene: TRBV11-3
J gene: TRBJ2-1
CDR3 DNA: TGTGCCAGCAGAGCCTATCAGGGGGATCTATACAATGAGCAGTTCTTC
CDR3 protein: CASRAYQGDLYNEQFF

D gene: TRBD2
V gene: TRBV5-6
J gene: TRBJ2-1
CDR3 DNA: TGTGCCAGCACCTACGGACTAGCGGGATCCAATGAGCAGTTCTTC
CDR3 protein: CASTYGLAGSNEQFF

D gene: TRBD2
V gene: TRBV7-3
J gene: TRBJ2-2
CDR3 DNA: TGTGCCAGCAGCTTAAACTCCCTAGCGGGAGCGGGGGAGCTGTTTTTT
CDR3 protein: CASSLNSLAGAGELFF